This T cell receptor beta chain is from a study of T cell clonotyping in hematopoietic cell transplantation. Findings of the study overall: Recipient TCR diversity dropped after transplant; expanded clonotypes rose from day 30 to 180. CD4 and CD8 repertoire contributions could not be separated without sorting.

Remarks on this clone: The antigen is unknown.

Repertoires were generated with immunoSEQ multiplex PCR, while TCRdb's copy carries only in-frame clones and drops some. The data contain under 35,000 clones, around 70% of them seen just once; the ten biggest clones take up 5% to 6.5%. The CDR3 is 15 amino acids. Germline V gene data show CDR1 as MDHEN and CDR2 as SYDVKM. The V and J ends lost 6 bases and 1 base, in that order; junction bases with no gene match: 2. Time point defined: recipient sample about 28 days before transplant, after cytoreduction. Samples: about 28 days before transplant, then days 30, 100 and 180 after. This specimen consisted of peripheral blood mononuclear cells, obtained before stem cell transplant. This sequence was found in a man over 45 with myelodysplastic syndrome. Some clones in this sample may be carry-over from other donors' samples. The gene calls are TRBV28 and TRBJ2-3, with 12 bases aligning to TRBD2. CDR3 DNA: TGTGCCAGCAGCCGGACTAGCGGGGGCACAGATACGCAGTATTTT. Its translation is CASSRTSGGTDTQYF.